Listed below are T cell receptor beta chains from one sample, sequenced in a study of Graves' ophthalmopathy and Graves' hyperthyroidism. TCRdb called the multiplex PCR reads again in MiXCR, with one record for every CDR3 protein. The profile covers about 480,000 distinct CDR3 sequences, with 13% to 15% appearing a single time and roughly 10% taken by the ten largest. Sequencing used blood. Source of these receptors: a woman aged 25 to 39 with Graves' ophthalmopathy. CDR3s include the opening cysteine and the closing phenylalanine or tryptophan. Fields, in order: V gene, CDR3 protein.

V gene: TRBV11-2
CDR3 protein: CASSRTGTSYEQYF

V gene: TRBV27
CDR3 protein: CASSLSGSGMETQYF

V gene: TRBV9
CDR3 protein: CASSVAGREKETQYF

V gene: TRBV9
CDR3 protein: CASSARTEETEAFF

V gene: TRBV13
CDR3 protein: CASSRRQVTEAFF

V gene: TRBV20-1
CDR3 protein: CSARDTINQPQHF

V gene: TRBV12-3/TRBV12-4
CDR3 protein: CASTGLAEAFF

V gene: TRBV19
CDR3 protein: CASSGRQGFFNSPLHF

V gene: TRBV2
CDR3 protein: CASSRTGTPNEKLFF

V gene: TRBV29-1
CDR3 protein: CSAERGFTEAFF

V gene: TRBV29-1
CDR3 protein: CCVIWTSSYEQYF

V gene: TRBV7-2
CDR3 protein: CASTLRRSGNTIYF

V gene: TRBV2
CDR3 protein: CASSETAVGANF

V gene: TRBV9
CDR3 protein: CASSVVAGGRTGELFF

V gene: TRBV6-1
CDR3 protein: CASRPGLGGGSEAFF

V gene: TRBV12-3/TRBV12-4
CDR3 protein: CASSLAQGAEAFF

V gene: TRBV10-3
CDR3 protein: CAISPSGQGVGELFF

V gene: TRBV5-1
CDR3 protein: CASSLQGLPNTGELFF

V gene: TRBV10-2
CDR3 protein: CASSEGSEYSGANVLTF

V gene: TRBV28
CDR3 protein: CASSTTTKAQYF

V gene: TRBV24-1
CDR3 protein: CATSDRTGGRGETQYF

V gene: TRBV20-1
CDR3 protein: CSARGWTGLKWTGELFF

V gene: TRBV12-3/TRBV12-4
CDR3 protein: CASSLILSYGYTF

V gene: TRBV28
CDR3 protein: CASSSRLDRGNTEAFF

V gene: TRBV12-3/TRBV12-4
CDR3 protein: CASSPMDRRSYNSPLHF

V gene: TRBV15
CDR3 protein: CATSTYSGGRYEQYF

V gene: TRBV7-8
CDR3 protein: CASSKHRDRPYEQYF

V gene: TRBV20-1
CDR3 protein: CSARASGATQYF

V gene: TRBV6-2/TRBV6-3
CDR3 protein: CASTNLQGGGETQYF

V gene: TRBV27
CDR3 protein: CASSLYPGTSEQYF

V gene: TRBV7-6
CDR3 protein: CASSPSHRTGYGYTF

V gene: TRBV20-1
CDR3 protein: CSALRGLPQHF

V gene: TRBV5-1
CDR3 protein: CASSTGPSIGTEAFF

V gene: TRBV6-2/TRBV6-3
CDR3 protein: CASRPLELGTEAFF

V gene: TRBV7-2
CDR3 protein: CASSPGESNQPQHF

V gene: TRBV6-5
CDR3 protein: CASSWVAANTGELFF

V gene: TRBV12-3/TRBV12-4
CDR3 protein: CASSSMTANTEAFF

V gene: TRBV12-5
CDR3 protein: CASGYSNQPHHF

V gene: TRBV20-1
CDR3 protein: CSAPTGGTEAFF

V gene: TRBV6-2/TRBV6-3
CDR3 protein: CASSRGLPAGGPYEQYF

V gene: TRBV12-3/TRBV12-4
CDR3 protein: CASSPRSQGGTGYTF

V gene: TRBV20-1
CDR3 protein: CSTRDPLTKTQYF

V gene: TRBV19
CDR3 protein: CASSIGFTEAFF

V gene: TRBV20-1
CDR3 protein: CSASETGSNQPQHF

V gene: TRBV7-8
CDR3 protein: CASSSRMRESQGQYF

V gene: TRBV4-2
CDR3 protein: CASSHRQGPWNTEAFF

V gene: TRBV29-1
CDR3 protein: CSGRVVTMNTEAFF

V gene: TRBV10-3
CDR3 protein: CAIRGTGGSYEQYF